The clone carrying this T cell receptor beta chain was picked up one time. The antigen remains unidentified. Unique molecular identifiers tagged individual cDNA molecules. TCRdb re-called the 5' RACE reads through MiXCR, storing one row per CDR3 protein. The sample includes about 80,000 distinct CDR3 sequences, 13% to 15% of them seen just once. V was trimmed by 3 bases and J by 1 base, leaving 6 bases between them. The germline V gene encodes CDR1 DFQATT and CDR2 SNEGSKA (reference sequence). There are 13 residues in the CDR3. The record originates from a study of early T cells in non-severe SARS-CoV-2 infection. On the study more broadly: The authors sequenced bulk RNA from unsorted whole blood, leaving chains unpaired.

Notes on the study in general: Lookups in VDJdb leaned toward anti-spike CD8 responses and missed private and CD4 specificities.

This sequence joins TRBV20-1 and TRBJ2-2; D gene unclear. What was sequenced was whole blood. The source is an adult who was a healthcare worker with PCR-confirmed SARS-CoV-2 infection or an uninfected control (not recorded which). The CDR3 DNA follows: TGCAGTGCTAGCATGGGGAACACCGGGGAGCTGTTTTTT. Its translation: CSASMGNTGELFF.